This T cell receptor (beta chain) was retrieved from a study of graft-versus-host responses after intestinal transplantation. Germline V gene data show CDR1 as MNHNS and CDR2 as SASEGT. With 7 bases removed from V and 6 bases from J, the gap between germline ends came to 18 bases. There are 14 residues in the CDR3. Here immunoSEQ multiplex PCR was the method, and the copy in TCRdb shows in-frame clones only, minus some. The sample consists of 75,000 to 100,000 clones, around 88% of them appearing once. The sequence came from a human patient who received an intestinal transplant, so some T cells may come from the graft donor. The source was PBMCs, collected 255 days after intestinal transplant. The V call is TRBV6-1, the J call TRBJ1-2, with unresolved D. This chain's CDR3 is CASIEDRFSDGYTF. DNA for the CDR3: TGTGCCAGCATCGAAGACCGTTTCTCAGATGGCTACACCTTC.